The 27 T cell receptor beta chains below all came from one sample that was sequenced in a study of CD8 T cells in ankylosing spondylitis. TCRdb re-called the 5' RACE reads with MiXCR, one entry per CDR3 protein. Here the sample spans 200,000 or so distinct CDR3 sequences, around 13% being singletons. The sample consisted of blood, either unsorted or a sorted T cell fraction (not recorded which). The receptors derive from a female donor with ankylosing spondylitis or in good health (not recorded which).

This clonotype occurred many times. This chain uses TRBV4-2 with TRBJ2-7; 14 bases are shared with TRBD2. The length of the CDR3 is 18 residues. In germline, CDR1 is LGHNA, CDR2 YNFKEQ. Trimming took 4 bases from V and 1 from J; bases not matched to a gene: 9. CDR3 loop: CASSPTGTSGSRSYEQYF. The CDR3 region has the DNA TGTGCCAGCAGCCCGACCGGGACTAGCGGGAGTAGGTCCTACGAGCAGTACTTC.

The chain recombines TRBV2 with TRBJ2-2; D possibly matches TRBD1 or TRBD2 (5 bases each). CDR1 is SNHLY, CDR2 FYNNEI, per germline. Trimming removed 6 bases from V and 1 base from J, with 9 bases in between. CDR3 size: 14 residues. CDR3 coding DNA: TGTGCCAGCAGGCTGGGACGGAACACCGGGGAGCTGTTTTTT. Protein product: CASRLGRNTGELFF.

This clonotype showed up just a few times. This rearrangement joins TRBV5-5 to TRBJ1-4; no clear D. Trimming removed 2 bases from V and 7 bases from J, with 12 bases in between. The CDR3 is 14 amino acids. CDR1 and CDR2 (germline): SGHKS, YYEKEE (reference sequence). The CDR3 reads CASSFELLGEKLFF. The CDR3 coding sequence is TGTGCCAGCAGCTTTGAACTACTGGGTGAAAAACTGTTTTTT.

This clonotype occurred many times. The CDR3 nucleotides are TGCAGCGTTGAAGCGGGAGGGCCCACAGATACGCAGTATTTT. This gives the protein CSVEAGGPTDTQYF. V is TRBV29-1 and J is TRBJ2-3, with TRBD2 matching 8 bases. Germline lookup yields CDR1 SQVTM and CDR2 ANQGSEA. The trim removed 1 base at V and 2 bases at J, leaving 2 bases unmatched. The CDR3 totals 14 residues.

This clonotype was found many times. The V gene is TRBV7-9, the J gene TRBJ1-4; D is undetermined. V was cut by 0 bases and J by 8 bases, with 13 bases left in between. Germline loops: CDR1 SEHNR, CDR2 FQNEAQ (reference sequence). The CDR3 consists of 15 residues. The CDR3 sequence: CASSLAPPSREKLFF. In nucleotides, the CDR3 is TGTGCCAGCAGCTTAGCCCCCCCTTCACGGGAAAAACTGTTTTTT.

The chain joins TRBV21-1 to TRBJ2-7; TRBD2, as called in the table, went unchecked against the DNA. TRBV21-1 is designated a pseudogene. The CDR3 is made up of 16 amino acids. CDR3 region: CASSKPPAGRPYEQYF. Here the CDR3 DNA reads TGTGCCAGCAGCAAACCCCCGGCGGGAAGGCCCTACGAGCAGTACTTC.

This clonotype was observed many times. V gene TRBV29-1 combines with J gene TRBJ1-5; D remains ambiguous. CDR1 and CDR2 from the germline V gene are SQVTM and ANQGSEA. The CDR3 runs 13 residues. The germline V and J ends were trimmed by 4 bases and 6 bases, with 13 bases remaining between them. The CDR3 DNA is TGCAGCGTTGTATTAGGATTGGGTCAGCCCCAGCATTTT. It specifies CSVVLGLGQPQHF.

This clonotype was seen a handful of times. The CDR3 nucleotides are TGTGCCAGCAAATCAGGGGGATCGGCTGAAAAACTGTTTTTT. Its translation is CASKSGGSAEKLFF. V usage is TRBV6-1 and J usage is TRBJ1-4, with 7 bases fitting TRBD1. V was clipped by 7 bases and J by 7 bases; unmatched bases: 9. CDR1 and CDR2 from the germline V gene are MNHNS and SASEGT. The CDR3 has 14 amino acids.

A few counts support this clonotype. The chain has TRBV4-3 and TRBJ2-7; D call uncertain. CDR3 length equals 14 residues. V was pared by 2 bases and J by 3 bases, with 11 bases between. The germline gives CDR1 LGHNA, CDR2 YSLEER. This chain's CDR3 is CASSQKMGNYEQYF. The CDR3 DNA is TGCGCCAGCAGCCAAAAAATGGGGAACTACGAGCAGTACTTC.

The sample holds one count of this clonotype. V gene TRBV12-3 or TRBV12-4 combines with J gene TRBJ2-2; 9 nucleotides match TRBD2. The CDR3 is made up of 17 amino acids. Losses at the gene ends were 5 bases for V and 6 bases for J; bases not matched to a gene: 13. The CDR3 here is CASSVGGRALGAGELFF. The DNA for the CDR3 is TGTGCCAGCAGTGTAGGCGGGAGGGCCCTCGGGGCCGGGGAGCTGTTTTTT.

This clonotype was observed a handful of times. The chain recombines TRBV20-1 with TRBJ2-7; 12 bases line up with TRBD2. This CDR3 is built from 15 residues. Looked up from germline, CDR1 is DFQATT and CDR2 is SNEGSKA (reference sequence). After removal of 6 bases from V and 5 bases from J, the junction contained 11 bases not matched to a gene. CDR3 in amino acids: CSASLAGGPRDEQYF. CDR3 nucleotide sequence: TGCAGTGCATCACTAGCGGGGGGACCTCGGGACGAGCAGTACTTC.

This clonotype has at least ten counts. V is TRBV20-1 and J is TRBJ1-3; D gene ambiguous. This CDR3 has 14 residues. Trimming removed 3 bases from V and 0 bases from J, with 9 bases in between. Per the germline V gene, CDR1 is DFQATT and CDR2 is SNEGSKA (reference sequence). The CDR3 sequence is CSASSGFSGNTIYF. In nucleotides, the CDR3 is TGCAGTGCTAGCTCGGGGTTCTCTGGAAACACCATATATTTT.

This clonotype was seen a few times. The genes are TRBV7-6 and TRBJ2-7, with 13 bases identical to TRBD2. The J segment lost 2 bases and the V segment lost 5 bases, leaving 15 bases of the junction unmatched. The CDR3 length is 19 residues. Germline CDR1 is SGHVS and CDR2 is FNYEAQ. The CDR3 coding sequence is TGTGCCAGCAGCCGGGTGCGTTTTGGCGGGACTAGCGGGACCTACGAGCAGTACTTC. Translation: CASSRVRFGGTSGTYEQYF.

This clonotype has just a few counts. This rearrangement joins TRBV6-2 or TRBV6-3 to TRBJ1-2; D gene uncertain. Trimming cost V 7 bases and J 2 bases, with 20 bases left between them. The CDR3 has 16 residues. Germline V lookup: CDR1 MNHEY, CDR2 SVGEGT. For the CDR3, the DNA is TGTGCCAGCACTCGACTTGGTACAGAAGCAAACTATGGCTACACCTTC. Translated: CASTRLGTEANYGYTF.

This clonotype was recorded many times. The rearrangement uses TRBV20-1 and TRBJ1-4; D is unresolved. CDR1 DFQATT and CDR2 SNEGSKA come from the germline V gene (reference sequence). This CDR3 contains 14 residues. Deletions cut 0 bases from V and 6 bases from J, with 11 bases between. The CDR3 region is CSARDPAGDEKLFF. Here the CDR3 DNA reads TGCAGTGCTAGAGACCCGGCAGGAGATGAAAAACTGTTTTTT.

This clonotype appeared many times. The V gene is TRBV12-3 or TRBV12-4, the J gene TRBJ1-4, with D uncertain. CDR3 size: 13 residues. Deletions cut 6 bases from V and 4 bases from J, with 9 bases between. The CDR3: CASRPRDNEKLFF. The CDR3, as DNA: TGTGCCAGCAGGCCCCGAGATAATGAAAAACTGTTTTTT.

This clonotype was seen many times. V and J are TRBV7-8 and TRBJ2-1, with D perhaps assigned TRBD1 or TRBD2 (5 bases each). V was clipped by 6 bases and J by 0 bases, with 9 bases between them. The germline V gene encodes CDR1 SGHVS and CDR2 FQNEAQ. This CDR3 contains 14 residues. The CDR3 DNA sequence: TGTGCCAGCAGGGGGACGAGCTCCTACAATGAGCAGTTCTTC. Translating gives CASRGTSSYNEQFF.

With respect to this clonotype: It may be a read error: a sequence one base away is much more abundant. This sequence joins TRBV5-1 and TRBJ1-2; D is unclear. Germline CDR1 SGHRS, CDR2 YFSETQ. The V gene lost 0 bases and the J gene lost 8 bases, with 14 bases spanning the gap. This CDR3 is built from 14 residues. The DNA for the CDR3 is TGCGCCAGCAGCTTGGCCGGTCAGGATGAAGGCTACACCTTC. Protein: CASSLAGQDEGYTF.

In regard to this clonotype: A much more abundant neighbour one base away suggests this may be a read error. The V and J genes are TRBV15 and TRBJ2-5, with D unresolved. Deletions cut 0 bases from V and 2 bases from J, with 13 bases between. Germline loops: CDR1 LNHNV, CDR2 YYDKDF (reference sequence). The CDR3 sequence is 16 residues long. The CDR3 nucleotides read TGTGCCACCAGCAGAGATTTCGGTCAAAGACAAGAGACCCAGTACTTC. Its translation: CATSRDFGQRQETQYF.

The chain is built from TRBV5-4 and TRBJ2-3, with TRBD2 as a possible D gene (6 bases). Germline loops: CDR1 SGHNT, CDR2 YYREEE (reference sequence). The CDR3 extends over 17 amino acids. V gave up 4 bases and J gave up 4 bases, with 22 bases separating them. CDR3 nucleotide sequence: TGTGCCAGCAGCCTTAGTCGTGGACGGGAGTGGGCAGATACGCAGTATTTT. Translation gives CASSLSRGREWADTQYF.

There are many counts of this clonotype. This chain's CDR3 is CASRRDSPSDTQYF. For the CDR3, the DNA is TGTGCCAGCAGAAGGGACAGTCCTTCAGATACGCAGTATTTT. This chain connects TRBV6-1 to TRBJ2-3; TRBD1 matches at 7 bases. Germline V gene data show CDR1 as MNHNS and CDR2 as SASEGT. CDR3 length: 14 amino acids. The junction had 7 bases not matched to a gene; V was cut back by 6 bases and J by 4 bases.

As for this clonotype: Possible read error: a much larger clone is one base away. The conserved phenylalanine or tryptophan is not found at the CDR3 terminus, so this likely reflects a read error. The gene calls are TRBV2 and TRBJ1-1; the D gene is possibly TRBD1 (6 bases). CDR1 and CDR2 from the germline V gene are SNHLY and FYNNEI. There are 14 residues in the CDR3. Trimming removed 7 bases at V and 4 bases at J, with 16 bases between. The CDR3 loop reads CASNPQTGTTEAFL. The CDR3 nucleotides are TGTGCCAGCAACCCGCAAACAGGGACCACTGAAGCTTTCCTT.

This clonotype occurred many times. This chain joins TRBV29-1 and TRBJ1-2, with D uncertain. Trimming stripped 4 bases from V and 4 bases from J, with 13 bases between. This CDR3 is built from 13 residues. Germline-derived CDR1 and CDR2 are SQVTM and ANQGSEA. Here the CDR3 DNA reads TGCAGCGTTGTCTCGGCCCCCCGCTATGGCTACACCTTC. Amino acid sequence: CSVVSAPRYGYTF.

The chain combines TRBV20-1 with TRBJ2-3; 11 positions match TRBD2. The germline CDR1 and CDR2 sequences are DFQATT and SNEGSKA (reference sequence). The CDR3 totals 15 residues. V trimming: 3 bases; J trimming: 0 bases; junction bases outside the gene matches: 2. This CDR3 is CSASRTSGSTDTQYF. The DNA of the CDR3 is TGCAGTGCTAGCCGGACTAGCGGGAGCACAGATACGCAGTATTTT.

Turning to this clonotype: A single base separates this from a much larger clone, so it may be a read error. This chain joins TRBV20-1 and TRBJ1-1; D might be TRBD1 (5 bases). Germline lookup yields CDR1 DFQATT and CDR2 SNEGSKA (reference sequence). The V end was cut by 4 bases, the J end by 5 bases, with 20 bases between. CDR3 length: 15 residues. The CDR3, as DNA: TGCAGTGCTATACGTCAGGGTTCCATCGTAACTGAAGCTTTCTTT. Protein: CSAIRQGSIVTEAFF.

This clonotype has a count of ten or more. The V and J genes are TRBV4-3 and TRBJ1-2; D is ambiguous. The V end was cut by 1 base, the J end by 2 bases, with 5 bases between. Germline CDR1 LGHNA, CDR2 YSLEER. This CDR3 comprises 13 residues. CDR3 loop: CASSQARNYGYTF. In DNA form, the CDR3 reads TGCGCCAGCAGCCAAGCCCGGAACTATGGCTACACCTTC.

This clonotype was detected many times. This chain joins TRBV5-1 and TRBJ1-3; D uncertain. Germline V gives CDR1 SGHRS, CDR2 YFSETQ. This CDR3 spans 15 amino acids. V lost 1 base and J 0 bases, leaving 8 bases between the germline ends. The CDR3 protein is CASSLSLTSGNTIYF. In nucleotides, the CDR3 is TGCGCCAGCAGCTTGTCGCTTACCTCTGGAAACACCATATATTTT. Combining the CDR3 with reference TRBV5-1 and TRBJ1-3 gives the whole variable domain KAGVTQTPRYLIKTRGQQVTLSCSPISGHRSVSWYQQTPGQGLQFLFEYFSETQRNKGNFPGRFSGRQFSNSRSEMNVSTLELGDSALYLCASSLSLTSGNTIYFGEGSWLTVV.